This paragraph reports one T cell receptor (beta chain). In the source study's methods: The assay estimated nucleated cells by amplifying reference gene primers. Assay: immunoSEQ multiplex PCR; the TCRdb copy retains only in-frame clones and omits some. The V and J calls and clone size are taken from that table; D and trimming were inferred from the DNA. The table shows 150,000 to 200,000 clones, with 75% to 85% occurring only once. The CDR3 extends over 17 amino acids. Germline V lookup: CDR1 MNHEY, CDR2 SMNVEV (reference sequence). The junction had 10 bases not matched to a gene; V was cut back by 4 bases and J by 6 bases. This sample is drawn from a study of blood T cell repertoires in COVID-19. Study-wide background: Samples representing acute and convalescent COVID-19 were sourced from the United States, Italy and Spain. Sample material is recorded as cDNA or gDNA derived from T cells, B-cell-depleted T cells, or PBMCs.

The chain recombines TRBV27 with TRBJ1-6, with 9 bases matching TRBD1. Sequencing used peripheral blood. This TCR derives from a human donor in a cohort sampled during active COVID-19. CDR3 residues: CASSSPGTGSFNSPLHF. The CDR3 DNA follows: TGTGCCAGCAGTTCGCCCGGGACAGGGTCATTTAATTCACCCCTCCACTTT.